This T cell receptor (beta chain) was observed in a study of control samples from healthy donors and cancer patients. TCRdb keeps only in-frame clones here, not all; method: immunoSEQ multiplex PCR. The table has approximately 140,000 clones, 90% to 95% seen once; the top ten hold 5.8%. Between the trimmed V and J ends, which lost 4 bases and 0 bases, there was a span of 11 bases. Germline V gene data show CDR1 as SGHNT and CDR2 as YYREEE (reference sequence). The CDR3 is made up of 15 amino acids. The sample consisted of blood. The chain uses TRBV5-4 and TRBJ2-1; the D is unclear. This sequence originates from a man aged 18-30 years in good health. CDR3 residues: CASSDLLSSYNEQFF. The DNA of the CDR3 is TGTGCCAGCAGCGACCTCCTAAGCTCCTACAATGAGCAGTTCTTC.